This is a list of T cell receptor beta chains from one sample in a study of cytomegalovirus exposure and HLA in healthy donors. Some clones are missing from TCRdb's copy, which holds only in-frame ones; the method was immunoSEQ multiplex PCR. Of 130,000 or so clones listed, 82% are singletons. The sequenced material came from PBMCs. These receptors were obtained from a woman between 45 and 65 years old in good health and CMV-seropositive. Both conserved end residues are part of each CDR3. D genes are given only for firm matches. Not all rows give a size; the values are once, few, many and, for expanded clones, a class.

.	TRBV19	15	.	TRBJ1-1	CASSTGGGWNTEAFF	TGTGCCAGTAGTACTGGGGGGGGGTGGAACACTGAAGCTTTCTTT
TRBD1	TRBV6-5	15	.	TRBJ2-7	CASSIVGTGAYEQYF	TGTGCCAGCAGCATCGTCGGGACAGGGGCCTACGAGCAGTACTTC
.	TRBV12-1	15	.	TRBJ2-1	CASSFYRDRHNEQFF	TGTGCCAGCAGCTTTTACCGGGACAGGCACAATGAGCAGTTCTTC
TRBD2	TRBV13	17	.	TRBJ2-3	CASSLDFKRGLPDTQYF	TGTGCCAGCAGCTTAGATTTCAAGCGGGGGCTCCCAGATACGCAGTATTTT
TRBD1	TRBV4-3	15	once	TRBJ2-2	CASRRDSANTGELFF	TGCGCCAGCCGCCGGGACAGCGCGAACACCGGGGAGCTGTTTTTT
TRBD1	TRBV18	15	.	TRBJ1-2	CASSLGQGRDYGYTF	TGTGCCAGCTCTCTTGGACAGGGACGCGACTATGGCTACACCTTC
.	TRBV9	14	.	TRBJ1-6	CASSPRTDDSPLHF	TGTGCCAGCAGCCCCCGGACAGACGATTCACCCCTCCACTTT
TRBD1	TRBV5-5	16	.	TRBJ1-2	CASSLFRDSSNYGYTF	TGTGCCAGCAGCTTGTTCCGGGACAGCTCTAACTATGGCTACACCTTC
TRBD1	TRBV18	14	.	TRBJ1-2	CASSLGTGTYGYTF	TGTGCCAGCTCACTAGGGACAGGGACCTATGGCTACACCTTC
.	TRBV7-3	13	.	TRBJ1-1	CASSQSKNTEAFF	TGTGCCAGCAGCCAATCAAAAAACACTGAAGCTTTCTTT
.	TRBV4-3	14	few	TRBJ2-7	CASSQDLGTGEQYF	TGCGCCAGCAGCCAAGATTTGGGGACTGGCGAGCAGTACTTC
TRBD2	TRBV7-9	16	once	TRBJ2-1	CASSFQAGGVVDEQLF	TGTGCCAGCAGCTTCCAAGCGGGAGGGGTCGTAGATGAGCAGCTCTTC
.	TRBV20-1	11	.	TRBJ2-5	CSASGQETQYF	TGCAGTGCTTCGGGCCAAGAGACCCAGTACTTC
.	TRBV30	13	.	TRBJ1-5	CAWDQQGNKPQHF	TGTGCCTGGGATCAACAGGGTAACAAGCCCCAGCATTTT
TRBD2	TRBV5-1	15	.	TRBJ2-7	CASSPQGLAGAEQYF	TGCGCCAGCAGCCCCCAGGGACTAGCGGGAGCCGAGCAGTACTTC
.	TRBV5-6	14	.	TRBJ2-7	CASSSGTQSYEQYF	TGTGCCAGCAGCTCCGGGACACAAAGCTACGAGCAGTACTTC
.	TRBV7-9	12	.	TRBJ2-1	CASTKSYNEQFF	TGTGCCAGCACCAAATCCTACAATGAGCAGTTCTTC
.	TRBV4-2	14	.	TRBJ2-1	CASSLTGSAGEQFF	TGTGCCAGCAGTCTCACGGGTTCGGCGGGTGAGCAGTTCTTC
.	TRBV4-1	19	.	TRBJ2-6	CASSPPTGRQVNGANVLTF	TGCGCCAGCAGTCCACCTACAGGCCGACAGGTGAATGGGGCCAACGTCCTGACTTTC
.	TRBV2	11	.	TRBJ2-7	CASSGAYEQYF	TGTGCCAGCAGTGGCGCCTACGAGCAGTACTTC
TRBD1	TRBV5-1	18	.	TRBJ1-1	CASSLAVSGGIMNTEAFF	TGCGCCAGCAGCTTGGCCGTCTCAGGGGGGATTATGAACACTGAAGCTTTCTTT
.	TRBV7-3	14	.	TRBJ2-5	CASSLSRPKETQYF	TGTGCCAGCAGCTTATCGCGGCCCAAAGAGACCCAGTACTTC
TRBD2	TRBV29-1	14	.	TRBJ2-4	CSVEGREQGNSQYF	TGCAGCGTTGAAGGGCGGGAGCAGGGAAACAGTCAGTACTTC
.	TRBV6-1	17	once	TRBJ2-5	CASSVVSDGGSGETQYF	TGTGCCAGCAGTGTTGTATCTGATGGGGGGAGCGGAGAGACCCAGTACTTC
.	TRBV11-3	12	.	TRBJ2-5	CASSQGTETQYF	TGTGCCAGCAGCCAGGGAACGGAGACCCAGTACTTC
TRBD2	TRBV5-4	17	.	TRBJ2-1	CASSLTTTSGGWDEQFF	TGTGCCAGCAGCTTGACCACGACTAGCGGGGGGTGGGATGAGCAGTTCTTC
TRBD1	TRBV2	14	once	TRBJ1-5	CASGGDSKGQPQHF	TGTGCCAGCGGCGGGGACAGTAAGGGGCAGCCCCAGCATTTT
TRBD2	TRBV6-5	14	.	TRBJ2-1	CASRAGLAFDEQFF	TGTGCCAGCAGGGCCGGACTAGCCTTTGATGAGCAGTTCTTC
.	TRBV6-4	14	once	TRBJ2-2	CASSDITGTGELFF	TGTGCCAGCAGTGATATCACAGGAACCGGGGAGCTGTTTTTT
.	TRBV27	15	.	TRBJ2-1	CASSLGGAYYNEQFF	TGTGCCAGCAGTCTAGGGGGAGCGTACTACAATGAGCAGTTCTTC
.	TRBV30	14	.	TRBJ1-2	CAWSSQTANYGYTF	TGTGCCTGGAGTTCCCAGACAGCTAACTATGGCTACACCTTC
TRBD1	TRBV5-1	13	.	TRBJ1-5	CASSLQGKQPQHF	TGCGCCAGCAGCTTACAGGGGAAGCAGCCCCAGCATTTT
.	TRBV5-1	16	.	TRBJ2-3	CASSPSPAGSTDTQYF	TGCGCCAGCAGCCCCTCCCCGGCGGGGAGCACAGATACGCAGTATTTT
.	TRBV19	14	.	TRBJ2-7	CASSISRAAYEQYF	TGTGCCAGTAGTATTTCCCGCGCGGCCTACGAGCAGTACTTC
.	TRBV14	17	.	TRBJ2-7	CASSQEAGRQDYYEQYF	TGTGCCAGCAGCCAAGAGGCGGGAAGGCAGGACTACTACGAGCAGTACTTC
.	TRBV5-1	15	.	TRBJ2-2	CASSLLQGGTGELFF	TGCGCCAGCAGCTTGTTACAGGGTGGGACCGGGGAGCTGTTTTTT
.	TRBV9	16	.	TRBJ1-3	CASSVGGSGSGNTIYF	TGTGCCAGCAGCGTAGGAGGCTCAGGGTCCGGAAACACCATATATTTT
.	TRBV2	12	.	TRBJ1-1	CASSEYGTEAFF	TGTGCCAGCAGTGAATACGGCACTGAAGCTTTCTTT
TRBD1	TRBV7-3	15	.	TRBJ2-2	CASSPGQGFGGELFF	TGTGCCAGCAGCCCAGGACAGGGATTCGGCGGGGAGCTGTTTTTT
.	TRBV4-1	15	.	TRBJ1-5	CASSQLGQPDQPQHF	TGCGCCAGCAGCCAATTAGGACAGCCCGATCAGCCCCAGCATTTT
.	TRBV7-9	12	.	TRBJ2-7	CASSSTGYEQYF	TGTGCCAGCAGCTCCACAGGCTACGAGCAGTACTTC
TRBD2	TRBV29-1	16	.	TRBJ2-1	CSATRLWEAGRDEQFF	TGCAGCGCTACCCGACTCTGGGAAGCGGGGCGCGATGAGCAGTTCTTC
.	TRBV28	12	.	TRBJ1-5	CASSPGYQPQHF	TGTGCCAGCAGCCCAGGGTATCAGCCCCAGCATTTT
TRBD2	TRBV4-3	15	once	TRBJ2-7	CASSQGLAGGYEQYF	TGCGCCAGCAGCCAAGGGCTAGCGGGGGGGTACGAGCAGTACTTC
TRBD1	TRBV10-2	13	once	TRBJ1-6	CASRGGTNSPLHF	TGCGCCAGCAGAGGGGGCACCAATTCACCCCTCCACTTT
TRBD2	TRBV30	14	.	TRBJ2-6	CAGGGGAGANVLTF	TGTGCCGGGGGTGGGGGGGCTGGGGCCAACGTCCTGACTTTC